The 2 T cell receptor beta chains given below trace back to one sample, sequenced in a study of OX40 agonist ivuxolimab in advanced cancers. Clones were sequenced by immunoSEQ multiplex PCR, and TCRdb holds only the in-frame ones, with some missing. The table has some 70,000 clones, 91% seen once; the top ten hold 2% to 2.5%. Source: CD4+ or CD8+ T cells sorted from blood, taken in a trial of the OX40 agonist ivuxolimab. The receptors come from an adult with an advanced solid tumor such as melanoma, head and neck, liver or kidney cancer.

The chain links TRBV10-3 to TRBJ2-2, with 7 positions matching TRBD2. V lost 0 bases and J lost 4; bases outside the gene matches: 2. Germline values: CDR1 ENHRY, CDR2 SYGVKD. CDR3 length: 15 amino acids. In DNA form, the CDR3 reads TGTGCCATCAGTGAGTCTGGGAGGGGCACCGGGGAGCTGTTTTTT. It codes for CAISESGRGTGELFF.

The V gene is TRBV18, the J gene TRBJ2-5; 8 nucleotides line up with TRBD2. CDR1 is KGHSH and CDR2 is LQKENI in the germline V gene. The CDR3 runs 14 residues. Unmatched junction bases numbered 4, after V lost 4 bases and J lost 3 bases. The CDR3 here is CASSLGTREETQYF. CDR3 sequence (DNA): TGTGCCAGCTCACTGGGGACTAGAGAAGAGACCCAGTACTTC.